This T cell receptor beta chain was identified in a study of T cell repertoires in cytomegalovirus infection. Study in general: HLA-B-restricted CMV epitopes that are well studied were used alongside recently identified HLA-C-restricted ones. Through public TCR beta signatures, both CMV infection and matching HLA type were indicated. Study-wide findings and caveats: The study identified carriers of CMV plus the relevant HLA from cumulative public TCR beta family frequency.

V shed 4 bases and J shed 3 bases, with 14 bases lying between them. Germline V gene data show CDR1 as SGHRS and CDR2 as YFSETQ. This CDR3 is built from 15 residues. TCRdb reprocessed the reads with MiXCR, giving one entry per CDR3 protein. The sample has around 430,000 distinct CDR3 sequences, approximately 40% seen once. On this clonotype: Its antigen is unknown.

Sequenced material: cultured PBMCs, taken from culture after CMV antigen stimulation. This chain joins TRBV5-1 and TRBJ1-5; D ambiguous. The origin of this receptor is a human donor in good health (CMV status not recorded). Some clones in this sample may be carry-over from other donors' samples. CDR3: CASSPTGYFNQPQHF. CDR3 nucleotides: TGCGCCAGCAGCCCTACCGGTTACTTCAATCAGCCCCAGCATTTT. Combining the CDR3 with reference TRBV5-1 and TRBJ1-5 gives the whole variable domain KAGVTQTPRYLIKTRGQQVTLSCSPISGHRSVSWYQQTPGQGLQFLFEYFSETQRNKGNFPGRFSGRQFSNSRSEMNVSTLELGDSALYLCASSPTGYFNQPQHFGDGTRLSIL.